The 28 T cell receptor beta chains listed next were all sequenced from one sample in a study of T cell responses to AZD1222 COVID-19 vaccine. Here immunoSEQ multiplex PCR was the method, and the copy in TCRdb shows in-frame clones only, minus some. The sample lists 100,000 to 150,000 clones, 85% to 90% occurring once. This specimen consisted of peripheral blood, obtained on day 0 of AZD1222 vaccination. Source of these receptors: an adult in good health.

The sample holds one count of this clone. V and J are TRBV3-1 (or the pseudogene TRBV3-2) and TRBJ1-1; tentatively, D is TRBD1 (6 bases). CDR3 size: 13 residues. Trimming removed 1 base from V and 5 bases from J, with 8 bases in between. Germline values: CDR1 LGHDT, CDR2 YNNKEL (reference sequence). CDR3 sequence (DNA): TGTGCCAGCAGCCAAGTTAGGGGGACTGAAGCTTTCTTT. Its protein product is CASSQVRGTEAFF.

The rearrangement uses TRBV7-9 and TRBJ1-5; 10 nucleotides line up with TRBD1. CDR3 length equals 16 residues. Per germline, CDR1 SEHNR and CDR2 FQNEAQ (reference sequence). Losses at the gene ends were 5 bases for V and 3 bases for J; bases not matched to a gene: 7. The CDR3 protein is CASSASGTGVNQPQHF. CDR3 sequence (DNA): TGTGCCAGCAGCGCTTCCGGGACAGGGGTCAATCAGCCCCAGCATTTT. Complete variable domain (other parts from reference TRBV7-9 and TRBJ1-5): DTGVSQNPRHKITKRGQNVTFRCDPISEHNRLYWYRQTLGQGPEFLTYFQNEAQLEKSRLLSDRFSAERPKGSFSTLEIQRTEQGDSAMYLCASSASGTGVNQPQHFGDGTRLSIL.

The chain joins TRBV6-5 to TRBJ2-1; 10 bases fit TRBD2. There are 14 residues in the CDR3. Germline CDR1 reads MNHEY; CDR2 reads SVGAGI. Losses at the gene ends were 8 bases for V and 0 bases for J; bases not matched to a gene: 1. As DNA, the CDR3 is TGTGCCAGCGAGCGGGGGGGCTCCTACAATGAGCAGTTCTTC. Protein product: CASERGGSYNEQFF.

The chain recombines TRBV11-1 with TRBJ2-5; TRBD2 aligns across 9 bases. The CDR3 spans 16 residues. Germline V gene data show CDR1 as SGHAT and CDR2 as FQDESV (reference sequence). V shed 2 bases, J shed 1 base, and the junction held 5 bases outside the gene matches. This CDR3 reads CASSLSAGGLQETQYF. DNA for the CDR3: TGTGCCAGCAGCTTATCAGCGGGGGGCCTCCAAGAGACCCAGTACTTC.

The chain has TRBV3-1 (or the pseudogene TRBV3-2) and TRBJ2-5; weak D call: TRBD1 (7 bases). The V gene's germline CDR1 is LGHDT and CDR2 YNNKEL (reference sequence). This CDR3 comprises 13 residues. Deletions cut 4 bases from V and 3 bases from J, with 9 bases between. CDR3 nucleotides: TGTGCCAGCAGCCGCAGGGGGGAAGAGACCCAGTACTTC. Protein: CASSRRGEETQYF.

In nucleotides, the CDR3 is TGTGCCAGCACGTGGGGGGGGCCCAATGAAAAACTGTTTTTT. Translation gives CASTWGGPNEKLFF. The genes are TRBV25-1 and TRBJ1-4; D might be TRBD1 (6 bases). In germline, CDR1 is MGHDK, CDR2 SYGVNS. V was trimmed by 7 bases and J by 5 bases, leaving 14 bases between them. The CDR3 is 14 amino acids.

The chain employs TRBV7-9 and TRBJ2-4; 10 nucleotides match TRBD2. In germline, CDR1 is SEHNR, CDR2 FQNEAQ (reference sequence). CDR3 length: 15 residues. The trim removed 3 bases at V and 5 bases at J, leaving 4 bases unmatched. The CDR3 is CASSLRSGRENIQYF. As DNA, the CDR3 is TGTGCCAGCAGCTTGCGCAGCGGGAGGGAAAACATTCAGTACTTC. The full variable domain, its missing parts supplied by reference TRBV7-9 and TRBJ2-4, is DTGVSQNPRHKITKRGQNVTFRCDPISEHNRLYWYRQTLGQGPEFLTYFQNEAQLEKSRLLSDRFSAERPKGSFSTLEIQRTEQGDSAMYLCASSLRSGRENIQYFGAGTRLSVL.

The V gene is TRBV6-2 or TRBV6-3, the J gene TRBJ2-2; D is tentatively TRBD1 or TRBD2 (5 bases each). This CDR3 has 15 residues. The germline CDR1 and CDR2 sequences are MNHEY and SVGEGT. V lost 0 bases, J lost 5 bases, and 10 bases lay in between. The CDR3 coding sequence is TGTGCCAGCAGTTACTCAGCCAGGGAGACCGGGGAGCTGTTTTTT. This sequence encodes CASSYSARETGELFF.

The chain carries TRBV3-1 (or the pseudogene TRBV3-2) and TRBJ2-1, with D perhaps TRBD2 (5 bases). Per germline, CDR1 LGHDT and CDR2 YNNKEL (reference sequence). V dropped 1 base and J dropped 0 bases, with 7 bases sitting between them. CDR3 length: 15 residues. The chain's CDR3 is CASSQAGDSYNEQFF. In DNA, the CDR3 is TGTGCCAGCAGCCAAGCCGGGGACTCCTACAATGAGCAGTTCTTC.

J is TRBJ2-5 and V is TRBV5-1; D is unclear. Between the trimmed V and J ends, which lost 3 bases and 4 bases, there was a span of 10 bases. Germline CDR1 and CDR2: SGHRS and YFSETQ. CDR3 length: 13 residues. The CDR3 reads CASSSYWRETQYF. The CDR3 DNA sequence: TGCGCCAGCAGCTCCTATTGGCGAGAGACCCAGTACTTC.

The chain recombines TRBV5-5 with TRBJ2-1; D unresolved. This CDR3 is 15 amino acids long. The germline V gene has CDR1 SGHKS and CDR2 YYEKEE (reference sequence). V was shortened by 4 bases and J by 0 bases, with 11 bases between the two germline ends. The DNA of the CDR3 is TGTGCCAGCAGCACCCAGCGCAGCTCCTACAATGAGCAGTTCTTC. Translation: CASSTQRSSYNEQFF.

The rearrangement uses TRBV27 and TRBJ2-3; TRBD2 matches 14 bases. This CDR3 is 17 amino acids long. With 0 bases clipped from V and 4 bases from J, the junction kept 3 bases outside the gene matches. CDR1 is MNHEY, CDR2 SMNVEV, per germline (reference sequence). The CDR3 DNA follows: TGTGCCAGCAGTTTATCGACTAGCGGGAGGGCGGCAGATACGCAGTATTTT. The encoded protein is CASSLSTSGRAADTQYF.

The V and J genes are TRBV30 and TRBJ1-6; 12 nucleotides match TRBD1. Trimming removed 5 bases from V and 9 bases from J; junction bases left unmatched: 5. Per germline, CDR1 GTSNPN and CDR2 SVGIG (reference sequence). The CDR3 is 14 residues long. CDR3 sequence: CAWQPGQGASPLHF. The CDR3 DNA reads TGTGCCTGGCAGCCGGGACAGGGGGCTTCACCCCTCCACTTT.

A note on this clone: An end of the junction differs from the germline gene, which may be a read error. The chain joins TRBV10-3 to TRBJ1-1; 9 nucleotides line up with TRBD1. In germline, CDR1 is ENHRY, CDR2 SYGVKD. This CDR3 contains 14 residues. In nucleotides, the CDR3 is TGTGCCATCAGGGAGTGGGACAGGGACACTGAAGCTTTCTTT. Encoded protein: CAIREWDRDTEAFF.

The chain has TRBV15 and TRBJ1-1; D remains unclear. The CDR3 is 14 residues long. Germline lookup yields CDR1 LNHNV and CDR2 YYDKDF (reference sequence). Between the trimmed V and J ends, which lost 1 base and 2 bases, there was a span of 8 bases. CDR3 sequence reads: CATSRGHDNTEAFF. The CDR3 DNA reads TGTGCCACCAGCAGAGGCCACGATAACACTGAAGCTTTCTTT.

The V and J genes are TRBV10-3 and TRBJ1-6, with unresolved D. The V end was cut by 3 bases, the J end by 9 bases, with 12 bases between. The CDR3 runs 14 residues. Germline V gives CDR1 ENHRY, CDR2 SYGVKD. CDR3 DNA sequence: TGTGCCATCAGTGAAGAACACTTCGGTTCACCCCTCCACTTT. This sequence encodes CAISEEHFGSPLHF.

The chain links TRBV6-5 to TRBJ1-2; TRBD1 is a possible D gene (6 bases). The CDR3 spans 15 residues. The ends were cut back, 6 bases at V and 1 base at J, with 15 bases in the middle. Germline V gene lookup returns CDR1 MNHEY and CDR2 SVGAGI. The CDR3, as DNA: TGTGCCAGCAGAATATACAGGGACTTTAACTATGGCTACACCTTC. The encoded protein is CASRIYRDFNYGYTF.

This sequence joins TRBV5-1 and TRBJ2-7; the match to TRBD2 covers 11 bases. CDR3 size: 14 residues. Per the germline V gene, CDR1 is SGHRS and CDR2 is YFSETQ. The ends lost 4 bases at V and 7 bases at J; junction bases unmatched: 7. This CDR3 reads CASSTSGSSEEQYF. CDR3 in DNA: TGCGCCAGCAGCACTAGCGGGAGTTCGGAGGAGCAGTACTTC.

V gene TRBV19 combines with J gene TRBJ2-3; 10 bases line up with TRBD2. From germline, CDR1 is LNHDA and CDR2 SQIVND (reference sequence). Trimming took 6 bases from V and 3 from J; bases not matched to a gene: 9. CDR3 length equals 16 residues. The DNA of the CDR3 is TGTGCCAGTAGGGCTAGCGGGAGAAGGTTGACAGATACGCAGTATTTT. Amino acid sequence: CASRASGRRLTDTQYF.

The chain couples TRBV29-1 to TRBJ2-1, with TRBD1 matching over 8 bases. The length of the CDR3 is 14 residues. The junction had 1 base not matched to a gene; V was cut back by 3 bases and J by 0 bases. Per the germline V gene, CDR1 is SQVTM and CDR2 is ANQGSEA. The CDR3 DNA reads as TGCAGCGTTGAGGGACAGGACTCCTACAATGAGCAGTTCTTC. Residues: CSVEGQDSYNEQFF.

The chain links TRBV9 to TRBJ2-1; TRBD1 might be the D (6 bases). The germline V gene encodes CDR1 SGDLS and CDR2 YYNGEE. The CDR3 length is 15 residues. V was trimmed by 6 bases and J by 6 bases, leaving 19 bases between them. The CDR3 spells CASTQTGQGSNEQFF. The CDR3 nucleotides are TGTGCCAGCACCCAGACGGGACAAGGCTCCAATGAGCAGTTCTTC. Filled out from reference TRBV9 and TRBJ2-1, the complete variable domain reads DSGVTQTPKHLITATGQRVTLRCSPRSGDLSVYWYQQSLDQGLQFLIQYYNGEERAKGNILERFSAQQFPDLHSELNLSSLELGDSALYFCASTQTGQGSNEQFFGPGTRLTVL.

The rearrangement uses TRBV3-1 (or the pseudogene TRBV3-2) and TRBJ1-3; the D gene is possibly TRBD1 (5 bases). The CDR3 extends over 16 amino acids. Trimming took 3 bases from V and 7 from J, leaving 19 bases between them. Per germline, CDR1 LGHDT and CDR2 YNNKEL (reference sequence). CDR3: CASSQEFAGWGNTIYF. Here the CDR3 DNA reads TGTGCCAGCAGCCAGGAGTTCGCAGGGTGGGGTAACACCATATATTTT.

The chain couples TRBV19 to TRBJ1-1, with D unclear. Deletions cut 3 bases from V and 1 base from J, with 12 bases between. The CDR3 consists of 15 residues. The V gene's germline CDR1 is LNHDA and CDR2 SQIVND (reference sequence). Here the CDR3 DNA reads TGTGCCAGTAGTATTGGCCACACGACGAACACTGAAGCTTTCTTT. This encodes CASSIGHTTNTEAFF.

V gene TRBV6-5 combines with J gene TRBJ1-1; no firm D call. Germline CDR1 MNHEY, CDR2 SVGAGI. The germline V and J ends were trimmed by 5 bases and 2 bases, with 9 bases remaining between them. The CDR3 has 13 residues. This CDR3 is CASSTTVNTEAFF. DNA of the CDR3: TGTGCCAGCAGTACCACCGTTAACACTGAAGCTTTCTTT.

The chain carries TRBV27 and TRBJ1-6; 7 bases are a match to TRBD1. Germline CDR1 is MNHEY and CDR2 is SMNVEV (reference sequence). This CDR3 comprises 16 residues. With 4 bases clipped from V and 4 bases from J, the junction kept 7 bases outside the gene matches. Here the CDR3 DNA reads TGTGCCAGCAGTTACACGGACAGGAATTATAATTCACCCCTCCACTTT. Translating it yields CASSYTDRNYNSPLHF.

This chain joins TRBV19 and TRBJ2-7; 9 bases are a match to TRBD1. Germline lookup yields CDR1 LNHDA and CDR2 SQIVND (reference sequence). J lost 6 bases, V lost 4 bases, and 10 bases had no gene match. The CDR3 covers 15 residues. This CDR3 reads CASSRYGTGTPEQYF. The CDR3 DNA reads as TGTGCCAGTAGTAGGTACGGGACAGGGACCCCCGAGCAGTACTTC.

The count of this clone is one. The J gene is TRBJ2-1, the V gene TRBV7-6, with TRBD2 matching 11 bases. V lost 5 bases and J lost 7; bases outside the gene matches: 7. The germline gives CDR1 SGHVS, CDR2 FNYEAQ. This CDR3 comprises 15 residues. The CDR3 here is CASSPSSGRYNEQFF. DNA of the CDR3: TGTGCCAGCAGCCCCTCTAGCGGGAGGTATAATGAGCAGTTCTTC.

This clone occurred a few times. The sample holds other DNA sequences that translate to the same CDR3. V and J are TRBV6-4 and TRBJ1-6, with D maybe TRBD1 (5 bases). The CDR3 totals 14 residues. Germline loops: CDR1 MRHNA, CDR2 SNTAGT. V was pared by 4 bases and J by 7 bases, with 11 bases between. CDR3 sequence (DNA): TGTGCCAGCAGTGTCAGTCCAGGGAATTCACCCCTCCACTTT. Protein sequence: CASSVSPGNSPLHF.